This TCR beta chain was sequenced in a study of response to subunit inactivated influenza vaccine. This CDR3 is 15 amino acids long. Trimming removed 7 bases from V and 3 bases from J, with 17 bases in between. Germline assignment: CDR1 SEHNR and CDR2 FQNEAQ (reference sequence). TCRdb reprocessed the RT-PCR reads via MiXCR and lists one record per CDR3 protein. Here the sample spans more than 700,000 distinct CDR3 sequences, around 20% being singletons. The sequencing here drew on PBMCs from blood, taken about 5 days after vaccination. The rearrangement joins TRBV7-9 to TRBJ2-3, with D possibly matching TRBD2 (6 bases). The clonotype comes from a man in his fifties who received an inactivated influenza vaccine. The CDR3 protein is CASNPPGANTDTQYF. CDR3 coding DNA: TGTGCCAGCAACCCCCCGGGAGCAAATACAGATACGCAGTATTTT.